The present T cell receptor beta chain was sequenced within a study of Graves' ophthalmopathy and Graves' hyperthyroidism. Study results and caveats: Blood also carried most expanded thyroid clonotypes exceeding 0.001 frequency.

This CDR3 comprises 15 residues. Germline-derived CDR1 and CDR2 are MNHEY and SVGAGI. The ends were cut back, 1 base at V and 1 base at J, with 10 bases in the middle. TCR beta CDR3 regions were amplified from RNA transcripts. The authors performed first-round RT-PCR with HTBI primers and then a second-round multiplex PCR. In TCRdb, the multiplex PCR reads were re-called with MiXCR into one record per CDR3 protein. Among about 400,000 distinct CDR3 sequences listed, around 21% were seen once. Regarding this clonotype: What it binds is not known.

The sequence was collected from a woman aged 18-29 years with stable Graves' hyperthyroidism. The source material was peripheral blood. The chain is built from TRBV6-5 and TRBJ1-1; D uncertain. The CDR3 region is CASSYLGQKNTEAFF. The CDR3 nucleotides are TGTGCCAGCAGTTACTTAGGGCAGAAGAACACTGAAGCTTTCTTT.